Listed here are 17 T cell receptor beta chains from one sample, sequenced in a study of cytomegalovirus exposure and HLA in healthy donors. Researchers ran the PCR with 60 Vbeta and 13 Jbeta primers. Sequenced by immunoSEQ multiplex PCR; TCRdb stores in-frame clones only, minus some. The sample shows around 160,000 clones, over 60% of them seen only once. Sequenced: PBMCs. All receptors derive from a man in his forties in good health and CMV-seropositive.

This chain links TRBV18 with TRBJ2-3, with unresolved D. Germline CDR1 KGHSH, CDR2 LQKENI. CDR3 size: 12 residues. Between the trimmed V and J ends, which lost 6 bases and 2 bases, there was a span of 6 bases. The CDR3 spells CASSRPTDTQYF. The CDR3 coding sequence is TGTGCCAGCTCCCGTCCCACAGATACGCAGTATTTT.

Only one count was recorded for this clone. This sequence joins TRBV5-1 and TRBJ2-1, with no clear D. This CDR3 region has 14 residues. CDR1 is SGHRS and CDR2 is YFSETQ in the germline V gene. Trimming stripped 0 bases from V and 5 bases from J, with 9 bases between. CDR3 coding DNA: TGCGCCAGCAGCTTGGGAGGCGGCCACAATGAGCAGTTCTTC. This translates into CASSLGGGHNEQFF.

Turning to this clone: Additional DNA sequences in this sample encode the identical CDR3. V and J are TRBV6-5 and TRBJ2-6, with D possibly TRBD1 on 6 matching bases. The V end was cut by 6 bases, the J end by 4 bases, with 13 bases between. The germline V gene encodes CDR1 MNHEY and CDR2 SVGAGI. The CDR3 is made up of 15 amino acids. The CDR3 DNA reads as TGTGCCAGCAGCAGAACAGGGCCAGGGGCCAACGTCCTGACTTTC. Its protein product is CASSRTGPGANVLTF.

J is TRBJ2-7 and V is TRBV5-6, with TRBD1 matching 10 bases. From germline, CDR1 is SGHDT and CDR2 YYEEEE. Germline trimming cut 0 bases from V and 5 bases from J; bases unmatched to any gene: 8. The CDR3 sequence is 16 residues long. In nucleotides, the CDR3 is TGTGCCAGCAGCTTGGTTTTAGGACAGGGGGTTAACGAGCAGTACTTC. Protein: CASSLVLGQGVNEQYF.

The CDR3 sequence: CASSYPQGGDFSYEQYF. CDR3 DNA: TGTGCCAGCAGCTACCCCCAGGGAGGGGATTTCTCCTACGAGCAGTACTTC. The chain employs TRBV7-2 and TRBJ2-7, with TRBD2 identical over 7 bases. The CDR3 spans 17 residues. The germline gives CDR1 SGHTA, CDR2 FQGNSA. The ends lost 4 bases at V and 0 bases at J; junction bases unmatched: 12.

This clone was observed a single time. This rearrangement joins TRBV27 to TRBJ2-7, with TRBD1 matching 9 bases. J gave up 2 bases and V 7 bases, and 6 bases lay outside the gene matches. The CDR3 covers 14 residues. Germline loops: CDR1 MNHEY, CDR2 SMNVEV (reference sequence). This CDR3 reads CASTSRDRAYEQYF. The DNA for the CDR3 is TGTGCCAGCACCTCCCGGGACAGGGCCTACGAGCAGTACTTC.

This chain joins TRBV12-5 and TRBJ2-1; no reliable D call. CDR3 length: 15 residues. CDR1 and CDR2 (germline): LGHNT, FRNRAP. V was trimmed by 0 bases and J by 4 bases, leaving 10 bases between them. CDR3 region: CASGLVEAGYNEQFF. The CDR3 nucleotides are TGTGCTAGTGGTTTGGTAGAGGCTGGGTACAATGAGCAGTTCTTC.

CDR3 sequence (DNA): TGCGCCAGCAGCCAAGATAGACTAGCGGGAGTCTCCAATGAGCAGTTCTTC. Translated, it gives CASSQDRLAGVSNEQFF. This sequence joins TRBV4-1 and TRBJ2-1; 12 bases agree with TRBD2. The V gene's germline CDR1 is MGHRA and CDR2 YSYEKL. V was clipped by 0 bases and J by 6 bases; unmatched bases: 6. The CDR3 spans 17 residues.

The V and J genes are TRBV15 and TRBJ2-4; D uncertain. The germline gives CDR1 LNHNV, CDR2 YYDKDF (reference sequence). This CDR3 region has 12 residues. Trimming took 0 bases from V and 8 from J, leaving 5 bases between them. The chain's CDR3 is CATSRDLYIQYF. The DNA for the CDR3 is TGTGCCACCAGCAGAGATTTATACATTCAGTACTTC. Looking up the rest from reference TRBV15 and TRBJ2-4 gives the full variable domain: DAMVIQNPRYQVTQFGKPVTLSCSQTLNHNVMYWYQQKSSQAPKLLFHYYDKDFNNEADTPDNFQSRRPNTSFCFLDIRSPGLGDTAMYLCATSRDLYIQYFGAGTRLSVL.

The rearrangement links TRBV6-1 to TRBJ1-2, with D perhaps matching TRBD1 (5 bases). Trimming shortened V by 2 bases and J by 7 bases, and 11 bases separated the two germline ends. Germline CDR1 is MNHNS and CDR2 is SASEGT. This CDR3 has 13 residues. CDR3 sequence: CASSETGYSGYTF. CDR3 sequence (DNA): TGTGCCAGCAGTGAAACAGGTTATAGTGGCTACACCTTC.

This rearrangement joins TRBV7-3 to TRBJ1-2; TRBD1 is a possible D gene (5 bases). The CDR3 is 14 amino acids. Trimming cost V 5 bases and J 4 bases, with 14 bases left between them. From germline, CDR1 is SGHTA and CDR2 FQGTGA. CDR3 coding DNA: TGTGCCAGCAGCCGCGGGGACTCTAGCTATGGCTACACCTTC. It translates to CASSRGDSSYGYTF.

With respect to this clone: This sample includes further DNA sequences coding for the same CDR3. The DNA for the CDR3 is TGTGCCAGTAGTCCCAACGGACAGGGAAATGCGTACGAGCAGTACTTC. This translates into CASSPNGQGNAYEQYF. The rearrangement links TRBV19 to TRBJ2-7; TRBD1 matches 8 bases. Germline V gives CDR1 LNHDA, CDR2 SQIVND (reference sequence). This CDR3 has 16 amino acids. Trimming took 5 bases from V and 4 from J; bases not matched to a gene: 13.

Points on this clone: The junction does not match germline at one end; this may be a read error. The chain links TRBV10-3 to TRBJ2-6; D remains unclear. The CDR3 has 15 amino acids. From germline, CDR1 is ENHRY and CDR2 SYGVKD. In DNA form, the CDR3 reads TGTGCCAGCAGTGAAGACAACTCTGGGGCCAACGTCCTGACTTTC. Translated, it gives CASSEDNSGANVLTF.

The chain recombines TRBV6-5 with TRBJ1-2; weak D call: TRBD1 (5 bases). Trimming took 0 bases from V and 7 from J, leaving 9 bases between them. The CDR3 totals 13 residues. CDR1 is MNHEY, CDR2 SVGAGI, per germline. The CDR3 is CASSYSTGGGYTF. Here the CDR3 DNA reads TGTGCCAGCAGTTACTCGACCGGGGGTGGCTACACCTTC.

CDR3 protein: CASSQRTGGFHEQYF. The CDR3 nucleotides read TGCGCCAGCAGCCAACGGACAGGGGGGTTCCACGAGCAGTACTTC. The chain employs TRBV4-1 and TRBJ2-7, with 10 bases matching TRBD1. The junction had 6 bases not matched to a gene; V was cut back by 2 bases and J by 5 bases. The CDR3 is made up of 15 amino acids. Germline CDR1 reads MGHRA; CDR2 reads YSYEKL.

The rearrangement uses TRBV10-3 and TRBJ1-2; 9 nucleotides align to TRBD1. The trim removed 6 bases at V and 9 bases at J, leaving 8 bases unmatched. This CDR3 has 13 amino acids. CDR1 and CDR2 from the germline V gene are ENHRY and SYGVKD. The CDR3 region is CAISGQGNWSYTF. The CDR3 DNA reads TGTGCCATCAGCGGACAGGGGAACTGGAGCTACACCTTC.

Remarks on this clone: The same CDR3 also results from other DNA sequences found in this sample. The V gene is TRBV6-5, the J gene TRBJ1-3; 7 bases are shared with TRBD1. Germline V gene sequence: CDR1 MNHEY, CDR2 SVGAGI. V shed 5 bases and J 1 base; nucleotides not matched to a gene: 5. The CDR3 loop spans 15 amino acids. Here the CDR3 DNA reads TGTGCCAGCAGTCGACAGGGTGCATCTGGAAACACCATATATTTT. This sequence encodes CASSRQGASGNTIYF.